The clone carrying this T cell receptor beta chain was detected a few times. The antigen is not known. The PCR was carried out with 60 Vbeta primers and 13 Jbeta primers. Only in-frame clones appear in the TCRdb table, and some are missing; sequencing was by immunoSEQ multiplex PCR. Counted here are approximately 90,000 clones, around 75% occurring once; the ten biggest clones make up over 3%. This sample stems from a study of cytomegalovirus exposure and HLA in healthy donors. Study background: Genotyping showed 75% to 90% of almost 400 donors falling in the Caucasian-associated ancestry cluster.

V was shortened by 0 bases and J by 7 bases, with 9 bases between the two germline ends. The CDR3 consists of 13 residues. Per the germline V gene, CDR1 is MGHRA and CDR2 is YSYEKL. Broader study findings: Roughly uniform depth of sequencing across donors was assumed in presence/absence analyses. Rarity marked most TCR sequences, yet some public TCRs occurred in many donors.

The chain has TRBV4-1 and TRBJ1-1, with unresolved D. This TCR was sampled from a man aged 35-49 years in good health and CMV-seronegative. Specimen: PBMCs. CDR3 sequence (DNA): TGCGCCAGCAGCCAAGACGATTGGAGTGAAGCTTTCTTT. Encoded protein: CASSQDDWSEAFF.